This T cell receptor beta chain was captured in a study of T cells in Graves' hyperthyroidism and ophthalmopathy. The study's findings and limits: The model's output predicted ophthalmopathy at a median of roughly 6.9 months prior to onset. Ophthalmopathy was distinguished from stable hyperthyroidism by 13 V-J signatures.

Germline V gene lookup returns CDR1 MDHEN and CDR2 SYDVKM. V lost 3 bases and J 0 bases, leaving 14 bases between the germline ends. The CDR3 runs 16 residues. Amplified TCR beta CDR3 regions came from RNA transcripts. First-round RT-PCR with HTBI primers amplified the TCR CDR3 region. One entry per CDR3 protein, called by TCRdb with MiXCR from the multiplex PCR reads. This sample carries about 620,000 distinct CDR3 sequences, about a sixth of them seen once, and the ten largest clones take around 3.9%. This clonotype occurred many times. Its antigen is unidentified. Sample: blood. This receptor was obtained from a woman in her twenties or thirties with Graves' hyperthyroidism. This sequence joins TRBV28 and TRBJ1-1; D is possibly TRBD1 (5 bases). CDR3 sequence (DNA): TGTGCCAGCAGTTTTCGGCAGGGTCGGATGAACACTGAAGCTTTCTTT. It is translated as CASSFRQGRMNTEAFF.